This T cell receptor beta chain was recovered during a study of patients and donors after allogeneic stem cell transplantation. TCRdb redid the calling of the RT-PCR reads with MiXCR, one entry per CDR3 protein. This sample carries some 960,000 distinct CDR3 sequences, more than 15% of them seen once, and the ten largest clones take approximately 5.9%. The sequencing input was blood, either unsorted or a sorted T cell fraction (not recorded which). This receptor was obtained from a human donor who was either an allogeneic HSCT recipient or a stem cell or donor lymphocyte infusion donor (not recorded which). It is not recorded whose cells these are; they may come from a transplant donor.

CDR3 protein: CASSVQGGRNSPLHF. Written as DNA, the CDR3 is TGTGCCAGCAGTGTGCAGGGCGGTCGAAATTCACCCCTCCACTTT. The chain has TRBV27 and TRBJ1-6, with a weak D call TRBD1 (5 bases). V gave up 5 bases and J gave up 7 bases, with 15 bases separating them. Germline V gives CDR1 MNHEY, CDR2 SMNVEV (reference sequence). This CDR3 is built from 15 residues.